Listed here are 14 T cell receptor beta chains from one sample, sequenced in a study of T cells in Graves' hyperthyroidism and ophthalmopathy. Amplified regions were TCR beta CDR3 sequences from RNA transcripts. The HTBI primer set was used in a first-round RT-PCR of the TCR CDR3. TCRdb redid the calling of the multiplex PCR reads with MiXCR, one entry per CDR3 protein. The table includes about 290,000 distinct CDR3 sequences, roughly 13% detected once. The sample was blood. All receptors derive from a woman between 35 and 50 years old with Graves' hyperthyroidism.

This chain joins TRBV20-1 and TRBJ2-7; D not certain. Trimming removed 3 bases from V and 0 bases from J, with 9 bases in between. Germline-derived CDR1 and CDR2 are DFQATT and SNEGSKA (reference sequence). The CDR3 runs 13 residues. The CDR3 coding sequence is TGCAGTGCTAGCCCAGCCGGCTCCTACGAGCAGTACTTC. It yields the protein CSASPAGSYEQYF.

This clonotype has more than one count but fewer than ten. The V gene is TRBV30, the J gene TRBJ1-5; D gene ambiguous. CDR3 size: 15 residues. V shed 3 bases and J shed 4 bases, with 16 bases lying between them. CDR1 and CDR2 (germline): GTSNPN, SVGIG (reference sequence). CDR3 DNA: TGTGCCTGGAGCGGTCGGGGTTCCCTTAATCAGCCCCAGCATTTT. Protein sequence: CAWSGRGSLNQPQHF.

This clonotype has ten or more counts. This chain joins TRBV10-3 and TRBJ2-5, with unresolved D. With 4 bases removed from V and 4 bases from J, the gap between germline ends came to 22 bases. CDR1 ENHRY and CDR2 SYGVKD come from the germline V gene. CDR3 size: 17 residues. CDR3 in amino acids: CAISGAAYKATAETQYF. The CDR3 DNA follows: TGTGCCATCAGTGGGGCGGCCTACAAAGCAACGGCAGAGACCCAGTACTTC.

This chain uses TRBV12-5 with TRBJ2-1, with D unresolved. This CDR3 comprises 14 residues. Trimming removed 6 bases from V and 6 bases from J, with 15 bases in between. Looked up from germline, CDR1 is LGHNT and CDR2 is FRNRAP. The CDR3 coding sequence is TGTGCTAGTGGCCTAGGTACAGTGTCCAATGAGCAGTTCTTC. Translated: CASGLGTVSNEQFF.

This clonotype was seen at least ten times. The chain recombines TRBV27 with TRBJ2-5; D remains unclear. V gave up 7 bases and J gave up 3 bases, with 6 bases separating them. CDR3 size: 11 residues. Germline CDR1 is MNHEY and CDR2 is SMNVEV (reference sequence). CDR3 nucleotides: TGTGCCAGCACCACAAAAGAGACCCAGTACTTC. Its protein is CASTTKETQYF.

This clonotype was counted many times. The J gene is TRBJ2-3, the V gene TRBV7-2; D possibly corresponds to TRBD2 (6 bases). This CDR3 spans 15 amino acids. Trimming took off 2 bases at V and 0 bases at J, with 9 bases between the two ends. Germline V gene lookup returns CDR1 SGHTA and CDR2 FQGNSA. The CDR3 loop reads CASSLLRGSTDTQYF. As DNA, the CDR3 is TGTGCCAGCAGCTTATTGCGGGGTAGCACAGATACGCAGTATTTT.

There are many counts of this clonotype. V gene TRBV13 combines with J gene TRBJ2-5, with 11 bases lining up with TRBD2. CDR1 PRHDT and CDR2 FYEKMQ come from the germline V gene (reference sequence). With V trimmed by 4 bases and J by 2 bases, 3 bases remained unmatched. This CDR3 has 15 amino acids. CDR3 region: CASSWTSGYQETQYF. The CDR3 DNA reads as TGTGCCAGCAGCTGGACTAGCGGGTATCAAGAGACCCAGTACTTC.

Many counts were recorded for this clonotype. V and J are TRBV7-2 and TRBJ2-2; 7 nucleotides match TRBD2. Trimming removed 6 bases from V and 6 bases from J; junction bases left unmatched: 10. The CDR3 has 15 residues. Germline CDR1 SGHTA, CDR2 FQGNSA. CDR3 nucleotide sequence: TGTGCCAGCAGACCAGGACTAGGTGCCTCCGGGGAGCTGTTTTTT. Protein product: CASRPGLGASGELFF.

This clonotype was detected many times. The chain couples TRBV20-1 to TRBJ2-5, with a tentative D call TRBD1 (6 bases). Germline-derived CDR1 and CDR2 are DFQATT and SNEGSKA (reference sequence). CDR3 length equals 11 residues. Trimming pared 4 bases from V and 5 bases from J, leaving 8 bases between. In DNA, the CDR3 is TGCAGTGCTACGAGGGGGGAGACCCAGTACTTC. Translation: CSATRGETQYF.

The chain carries TRBV5-8 and TRBJ2-5; no clear D gene. Trimming stripped 2 bases from V and 5 bases from J, with 13 bases between. The CDR3 totals 14 residues. Looked up from germline, CDR1 is SGHTS and CDR2 is YDEGEE. The CDR3 reads CASSLTGEAETQYF. For the CDR3, the DNA is TGTGCCAGCAGCTTAACTGGGGAAGCGGAGACCCAGTACTTC.

This clonotype has just a few counts. This chain uses TRBV3-1 with TRBJ2-5; no clear D gene. V shed 2 bases and J shed 4 bases, with 8 bases lying between them. Germline V gives CDR1 LGHDT, CDR2 YNNKEL (reference sequence). The CDR3 is made up of 13 amino acids. The CDR3 region has the DNA TGTGCCAGCAGCCAATTAAATGGAGAGACCCAGTACTTC. Residues: CASSQLNGETQYF.

This clonotype was counted at least ten times. The J gene is TRBJ2-3, the V gene TRBV11-2, with 7 nucleotides matching TRBD1. The germline V gene encodes CDR1 SGHAT and CDR2 FQNNGV. This CDR3 is built from 17 residues. Trimming removed 1 base from V and 3 bases from J; junction bases left unmatched: 10. CDR3 nucleotides: TGTGCCAGCAGCTTAGGGCCCGGGACAGCAGAAACAGATACGCAGTATTTT. Encoded protein: CASSLGPGTAETDTQYF.

This clonotype was observed at least ten times. The chain employs TRBV2 and TRBJ2-5; D is possibly TRBD2 (5 bases). Germline loops: CDR1 SNHLY, CDR2 FYNNEI. Deletions cut 7 bases from V and 4 bases from J, with 7 bases between. The CDR3 covers 11 residues. The CDR3 coding sequence is TGTGCCAGCACCGAGGGAGAGACCCAGTACTTC. This sequence encodes CASTEGETQYF.

The rearrangement joins TRBV18 to TRBJ1-4; D is perhaps TRBD1 (6 bases). This CDR3 region has 14 residues. Trimming left V 5 bases short and J 8 bases short, with 15 bases between. Germline values: CDR1 KGHSH, CDR2 LQKENI. CDR3 sequence (DNA): TGTGCCAGCTCATCCTCAGGGGTAGGAGAAAAACTGTTTTTT. Translated, it gives CASSSSGVGEKLFF.